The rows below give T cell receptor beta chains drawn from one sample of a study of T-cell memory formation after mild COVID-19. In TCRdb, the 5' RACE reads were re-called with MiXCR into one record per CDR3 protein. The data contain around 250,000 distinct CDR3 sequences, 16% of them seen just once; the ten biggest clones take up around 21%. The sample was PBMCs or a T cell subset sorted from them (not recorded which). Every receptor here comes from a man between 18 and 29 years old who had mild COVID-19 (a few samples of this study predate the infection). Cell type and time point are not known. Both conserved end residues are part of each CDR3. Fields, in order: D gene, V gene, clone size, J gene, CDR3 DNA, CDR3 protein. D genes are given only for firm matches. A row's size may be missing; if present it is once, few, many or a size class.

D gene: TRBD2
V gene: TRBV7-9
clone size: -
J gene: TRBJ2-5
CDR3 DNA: TGTGCCAGCAGCTTAGCAGTGACTAGCGGAGCACGAGAGACCCAGTACTTC
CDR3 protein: CASSLAVTSGARETQYF

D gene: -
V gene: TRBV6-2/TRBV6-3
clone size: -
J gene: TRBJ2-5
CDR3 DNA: TGTGCCAGCAGCAACAGGGCGGAGACCCAGTACTTC
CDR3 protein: CASSNRAETQYF

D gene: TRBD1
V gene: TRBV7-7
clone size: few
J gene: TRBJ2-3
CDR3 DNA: TGTGCTAGCAGTAACAGACAGGGCGGCACAGATACGCAGTATTTT
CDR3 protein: CASSNRQGGTDTQYF

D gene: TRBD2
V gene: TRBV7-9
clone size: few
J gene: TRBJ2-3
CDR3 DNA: TGTGCCAGCAGCACTAGCGGTTCAAGAGATACGCAGTATTTT
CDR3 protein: CASSTSGSRDTQYF

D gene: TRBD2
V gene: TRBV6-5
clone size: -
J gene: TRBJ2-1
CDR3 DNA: TGTGCCAGCATTTCTCTAGCGGGGAACAATGAGCAGTTCTTC
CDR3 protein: CASISLAGNNEQFF

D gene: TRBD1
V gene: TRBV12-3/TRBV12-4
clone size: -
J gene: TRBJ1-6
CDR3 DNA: TGTGCCAGCACTATAACGGGCAGGGGGCTTTTGGCCTATAATTCACCCCTCCACTTT
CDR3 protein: CASTITGRGLLAYNSPLHF

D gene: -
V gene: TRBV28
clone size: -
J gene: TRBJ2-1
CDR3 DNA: TGTGCCAGCAGTGGGATAAGGGAGCAGTTCTTC
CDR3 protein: CASSGIREQFF

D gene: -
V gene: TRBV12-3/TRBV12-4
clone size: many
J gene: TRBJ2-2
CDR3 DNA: TGTGCCACGCGTAGCTGGGGGAACACCGGGGAGCTGTTTTTT
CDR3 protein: CATRSWGNTGELFF

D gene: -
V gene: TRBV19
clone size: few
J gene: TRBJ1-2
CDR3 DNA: TGTGCCAGTAAAGGGAATGGCTACACCTTC
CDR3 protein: CASKGNGYTF

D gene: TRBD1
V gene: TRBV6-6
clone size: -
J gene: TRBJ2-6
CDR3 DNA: TGTGCCAGCACCCAGGGGGCTGGGGCCAACGTCCTGACTTTC
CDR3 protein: CASTQGAGANVLTF

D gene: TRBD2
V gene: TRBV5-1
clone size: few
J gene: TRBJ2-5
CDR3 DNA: TGCGCCAGCAGCTTGCGGACTAGCGATGAGACCCAGTACTTC
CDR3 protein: CASSLRTSDETQYF

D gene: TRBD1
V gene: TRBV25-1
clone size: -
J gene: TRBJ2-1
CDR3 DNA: TGTGCCAGCAGTCTGGGACAGGGGTCGGATGAGCAGTTCTTC
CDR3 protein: CASSLGQGSDEQFF

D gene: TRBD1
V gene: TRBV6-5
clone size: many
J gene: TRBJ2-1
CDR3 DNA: TGTGCCAGCACCTTACAGGGGCATGGCTACAATGAGCAGTTCTTC
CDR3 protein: CASTLQGHGYNEQFF

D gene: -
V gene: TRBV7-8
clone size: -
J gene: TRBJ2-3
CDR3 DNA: TGTGCCAGCAGCTTACAAAGGGGGGAAGATACGCAGTATTTT
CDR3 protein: CASSLQRGEDTQYF

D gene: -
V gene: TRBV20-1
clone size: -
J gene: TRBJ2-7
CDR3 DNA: TGCAGTGCTATACAGGGCTACGAGCAGTACTTC
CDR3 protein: CSAIQGYEQYF

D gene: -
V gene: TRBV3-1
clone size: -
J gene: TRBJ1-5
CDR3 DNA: TGTGCCAGCAGCGGGGGGGCAAATCAGCCCCAGCATTTT
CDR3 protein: CASSGGANQPQHF

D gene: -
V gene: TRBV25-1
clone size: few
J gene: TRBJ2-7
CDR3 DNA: TGTGCCAGCAGTGAATGGAGGGTGGGGGAGCAGTACTTC
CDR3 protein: CASSEWRVGEQYF

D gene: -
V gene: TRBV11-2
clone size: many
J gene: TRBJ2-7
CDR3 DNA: TGTGCCAGCAGCTTAGGTACAGGGACCTACGAGCAGTACTTC
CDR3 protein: CASSLGTGTYEQYF

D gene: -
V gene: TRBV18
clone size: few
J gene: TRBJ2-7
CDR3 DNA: TGTGCCAGCTCACCGCCAGACGGGTACCAGTACTTC
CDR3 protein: CASSPPDGYQYF

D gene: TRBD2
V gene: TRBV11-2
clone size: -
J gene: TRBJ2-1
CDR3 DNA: TGTGCCAGCAGCTTAGGAGCGGGGCTGGATGAGCAGTTCTTC
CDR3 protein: CASSLGAGLDEQFF

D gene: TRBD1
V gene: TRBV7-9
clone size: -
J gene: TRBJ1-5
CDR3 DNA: TGTGCCAGCAGGCCAGGGACAGGGGGCCATCAGCCCCAGCATTTT
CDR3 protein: CASRPGTGGHQPQHF

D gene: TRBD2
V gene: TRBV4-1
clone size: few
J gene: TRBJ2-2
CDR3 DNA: TGCGCCAGCAGCCCAGAAGGGACTAGGGGAGGCAGGCTGTTTTTT
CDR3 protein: CASSPEGTRGGRLFF

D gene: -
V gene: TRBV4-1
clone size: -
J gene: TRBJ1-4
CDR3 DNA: TGCGCCAGCAGCCAAGACCGGACTTCCCTAGAAAAACTGTTTTTT
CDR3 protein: CASSQDRTSLEKLFF

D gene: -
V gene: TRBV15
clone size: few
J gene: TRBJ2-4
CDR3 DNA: TGTGCCACCAGCAGAGATCTGGGTCTGGGGGACATTCAGTACTTC
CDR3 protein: CATSRDLGLGDIQYF

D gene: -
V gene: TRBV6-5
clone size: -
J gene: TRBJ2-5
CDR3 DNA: TGTGCCAGCAGTTACTCGGGTCCACAGGGAGGCGAGACCCAGTACTTC
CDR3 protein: CASSYSGPQGGETQYF

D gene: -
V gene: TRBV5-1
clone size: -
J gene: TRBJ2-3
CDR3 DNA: TGCGCCAGCAGCTTGGGAGGAGGGGCGCAGTATTTT
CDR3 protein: CASSLGGGAQYF

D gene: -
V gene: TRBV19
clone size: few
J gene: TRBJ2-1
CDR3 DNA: TGTGCCAGTAGTATAGATGATGGGGGTGAGCAGTTCTTC
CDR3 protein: CASSIDDGGEQFF